This TCR beta chain appears in the sequencing data of a study of blood T cell repertoires in COVID-19. Sequenced by immunoSEQ multiplex PCR; TCRdb stores in-frame clones only, minus some. The top ten hold roughly 5% of the sample, which has 150,000 to 200,000 clones, roughly 80% seen once. The source material was peripheral blood. The TCR was taken from a woman aged 30 to 39 with acute or convalescent COVID-19.

The CDR3 spells CASSLAGRGLAKNIQYF. DNA for the CDR3: TGTGCCAGCAGCTTAGCGGGAAGGGGTCTCGCCAAAAACATTCAGTACTTC. This chain links TRBV7-8 with TRBJ2-4; possibly TRBD1 for D (5 bases). CDR1 and CDR2 (germline): SGHVS, FQNEAQ. The CDR3 loop spans 17 amino acids. The V and J ends lost 0 bases and 1 base respectively, with 13 bases between them.